This record looks at one TCR beta chain sequence and its context. Original methodology: For nucleated cells, counts were estimated from reference gene primer amplification. Measured with immunoSEQ multiplex PCR; TCRdb has only the in-frame clones, and not every one. That table is the source of V, J and clone size, and D and trimming were worked out from the DNA. The sample records around 60,000 clones, around 86% being singletons. This record belongs to a study of blood T cell repertoires in COVID-19. Turning to the study itself: Acute-phase and convalescent COVID-19 samples originated in the United States, Italy and Spain. PBMCs, B-cell-depleted T cells, or T cells were the source of the cDNA or gDNA that made up the material.

Trimming removed 9 bases from V and 6 bases from J; junction bases left unmatched: 7. There are 13 residues in the CDR3. From germline, CDR1 is SGHTA and CDR2 FQGNSA. The receptor was derived from a woman older than 75 with active or convalescent COVID-19. The chain carries TRBV7-2 and TRBJ2-2; 7 bases are shared with TRBD1. The material sequenced was peripheral blood. CDR3 sequence: CASWGQGAGELFF. In nucleotides, the CDR3 is TGTGCCAGTTGGGGGCAGGGGGCCGGGGAGCTGTTTTTT. The full variable domain, in which reference TRBV7-2 and TRBJ2-2 provide the parts outside the CDR3, is GAGVSQSPSNKVTEKGKDVELRCDPISGHTALYWYRQSLGQGLEFLIYFQGNSAPDKSGLPSDRFSAERTGGSVSTLTIQRTQQEDSAVYLCASWGQGAGELFFGEGSRLTVL.